Included here is one T cell receptor beta chain sequence, with context. Its antigen is not known. Among the donors, all were Caucasian adults who lived in Nashville, Tennessee. The sample is drawn from a study of shared clonotypes between healthy human individuals. About the research overall: Donor ages ranged 18 to 49 years: a couple of women, three men.

Germline lookup yields CDR1 LGHNA and CDR2 YNFKEQ. This CDR3 comprises 14 residues. The V gene end was trimmed by 3 bases and the J gene end by 7 bases; junction bases not matched to a gene: 6. Clones were read by immunoSEQ multiplex PCR, and TCRdb kept only the in-frame ones, dropping some. Of around 510,000 clones in the sample, about 96% are singletons; the top ten hold around 0.066%. Notes on the study in general: Clonotype sharing among donors was expected to depend on sequencing depth. Sampling used blood alone; tissue repertoires probably differ.

The source material was naive CD4+ T cells sorted from blood. Subset indicated: CD45RA+ positively selected. J is TRBJ2-7 and V is TRBV4-2; TRBD2 agrees at 10 bases. The origin of this receptor is a woman younger than 45 in good health. CDR3 sequence reads: CASSQSLAGLEQYF. The CDR3, as DNA: TGTGCCAGCAGCCAGTCACTAGCGGGACTAGAGCAGTACTTC.